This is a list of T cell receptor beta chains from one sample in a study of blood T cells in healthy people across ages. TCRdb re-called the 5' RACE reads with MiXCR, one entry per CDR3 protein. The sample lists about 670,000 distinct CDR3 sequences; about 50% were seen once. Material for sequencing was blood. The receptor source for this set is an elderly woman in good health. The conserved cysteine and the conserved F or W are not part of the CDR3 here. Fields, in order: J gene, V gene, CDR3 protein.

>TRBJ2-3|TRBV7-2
ASSFWRSRGGGLTDTQY
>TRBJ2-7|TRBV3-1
ASSQGGQVPAEQY
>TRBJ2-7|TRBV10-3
AISQDGRGVEQY
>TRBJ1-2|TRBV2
ATRPGGAFYGYT
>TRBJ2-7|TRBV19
ASSGQTGRYEQY
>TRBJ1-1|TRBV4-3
ASSQDQRGELNTEAF
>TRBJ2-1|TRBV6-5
ASSYAGGRSNEQF
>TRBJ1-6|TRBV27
ASSPNRPGPLH
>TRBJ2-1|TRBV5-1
ASSGQQGPYEQF
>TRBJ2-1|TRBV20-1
SALGRTSGHSYNEQF
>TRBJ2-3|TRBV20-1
SARDPMSTDTQY
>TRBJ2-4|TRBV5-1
ASSLENIQY
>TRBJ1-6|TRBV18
ASSRTGADNSPLH
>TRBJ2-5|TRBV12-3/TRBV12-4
ASTPGLGETQY
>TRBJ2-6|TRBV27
ASSSPTGRGANVLT
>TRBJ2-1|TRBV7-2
ASRFTGTVLNEQF
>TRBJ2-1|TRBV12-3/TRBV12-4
ASRQREGINEQF
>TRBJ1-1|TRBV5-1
ASSEQGSHGNTEAF
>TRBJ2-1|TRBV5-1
ASSSGGTQNYNEQF
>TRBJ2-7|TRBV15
ATSRDSYSTYEQY
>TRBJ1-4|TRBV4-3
ASSQWGDGATNEKLF
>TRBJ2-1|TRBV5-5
ASSLKGAGSSNNEQF
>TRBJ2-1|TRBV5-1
ASTLGFKGENNEQF
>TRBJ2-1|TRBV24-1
ATSEVSGTSDEQF
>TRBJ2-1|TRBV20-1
SAFAGRGRNEQF
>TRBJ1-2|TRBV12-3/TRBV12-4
ASSLYLTANYGYT
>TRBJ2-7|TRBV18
ASSSSQARRVSYEQY
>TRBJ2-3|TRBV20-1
SAPTAWSTDTQY
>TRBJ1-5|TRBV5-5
ASSVTGAGQPQH
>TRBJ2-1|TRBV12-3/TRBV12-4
ASSFAGGCQQF
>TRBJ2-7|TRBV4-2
ASSQDRDTNYEQY
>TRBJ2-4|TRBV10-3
AISDESSGSKNIQY
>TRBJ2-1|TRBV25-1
ASSALGAREYEQF
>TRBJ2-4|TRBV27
ATQTSGKNIQY
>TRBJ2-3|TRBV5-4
ASRDRASTDTQY
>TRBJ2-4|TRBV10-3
AISERGGQNIQY
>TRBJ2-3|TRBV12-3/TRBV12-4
ASTVGLVQDTQY
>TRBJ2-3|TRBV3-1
ASSQALGGHRYAY
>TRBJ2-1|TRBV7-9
ASSLPLRLAGSNEQF
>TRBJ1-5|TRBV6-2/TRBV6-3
ASSYGGTGGYNQPQH
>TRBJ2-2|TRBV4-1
ASSQDSSRGKWELF
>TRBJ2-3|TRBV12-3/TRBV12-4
ASSFTSGVTDTQY
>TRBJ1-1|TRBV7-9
ASSLSMNTEAF
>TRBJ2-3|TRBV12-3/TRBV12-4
ASSRLLAESTDTQY
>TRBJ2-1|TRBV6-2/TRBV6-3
ASSYVLAGNNEQF
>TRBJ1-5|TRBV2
ASVRDRANQPQH
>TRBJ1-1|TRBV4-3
ASSPKTGNTEAF
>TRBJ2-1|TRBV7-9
ASSRTSWTNEQF
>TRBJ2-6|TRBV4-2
ASSQGPTFGSGANVLT
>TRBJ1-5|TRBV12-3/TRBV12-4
ASSVAEGNQPQH
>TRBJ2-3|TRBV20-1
SAMGTETSTDTQY
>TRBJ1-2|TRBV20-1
SARRSTGDYGYT
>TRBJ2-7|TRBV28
ASTLGGIDEQY
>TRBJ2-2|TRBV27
ASSLWGQYTGELF